Listed below are T cell receptor beta chains from one sample, sequenced in a study of T cell responses to AZD1222 COVID-19 vaccine. Measured with immunoSEQ multiplex PCR; TCRdb has only the in-frame clones, and not every one. The repertoire includes about 120,000 clones, 87% of them detected once, and 3.2% sits in the top ten. The specimen was peripheral blood, collected on day 0 of AZD1222 vaccination. These receptors were obtained from an adult in good health. CDR3s include the opening cysteine and the closing phenylalanine or tryptophan. Fields, in order: D gene, J gene, V gene, clone size, CDR3 protein, CDR3 DNA. The D gene is left open where the match is weak. Size tells how often a clone was seen (once, few, many) or the class of an expanded clone, and some rows leave it out.

. TRBJ1-2 TRBV6-6 . CASINKVANYGYTF TGTGCCAGCATCAATAAGGTGGCTAACTATGGCTACACCTTC
. TRBJ2-4 TRBV4-1 . CASSQGQSAKNIQYF TGCGCCAGCAGCCAAGGGCAGTCAGCCAAAAACATTCAGTACTTC
. TRBJ1-4 TRBV6-5 few CASSDRGVEEKLFF TGTGCCAGCAGCGACCGGGGTGTGGAGGAAAAACTGTTTTTT
. TRBJ2-7 TRBV5-1 . CASSLSPSNYEQYF TGCGCCAGCAGTTTGAGTCCTAGCAACTACGAGCAGTACTTC
. TRBJ1-6 TRBV6-5 . CASSSRPNSPLHF TGTGCCAGCAGTTCCCGGCCCAATTCACCCCTCCACTTT
. TRBJ1-4 TRBV15 . CATSFRDATNEKLFF TGTGCCACCAGCTTTCGGGATGCAACTAATGAAAAACTGTTTTTT
. TRBJ2-1 TRBV18 . CASSRDAAEASYNEQFF TGTGCCAGCTCACGGGATGCTGCGGAAGCCTCCTACAATGAGCAGTTCTTC
. TRBJ2-7 TRBV3-1/TRBV3-2 once CASSSSYEQYF TGTGCCAGCAGCTCCTCCTACGAGCAGTACTTC
. TRBJ2-1 TRBV28 . CASRPRGLGLNEQFF TGTGCCAGCAGGCCCCGGGGGTTGGGTCTCAATGAGCAGTTCTTC
. TRBJ2-2 TRBV7-2 . CASSLSTSLTGELFF TGTGCCAGCAGCTTAAGCACTTCCCTCACCGGGGAGCTGTTTTTT
. TRBJ2-3 TRBV25-1 . CASSDALAKQYF TGTGCCAGCAGTGATGCCCTAGCAAAGCAGTATTTT
TRBD1 TRBJ1-2 TRBV28 . CASSTGVPYGYTF TGTGCCAGCAGTACAGGGGTTCCCTATGGCTACACCTTC
. TRBJ2-2 TRBV3-1/TRBV3-2 . CASTPSAGELFF TGTGCCAGCACCCCTTCGGCCGGGGAGCTGTTTTTT
TRBD1 TRBJ1-1 TRBV28 . CAVTGVGTEAFF TGTGCCGTAACAGGGGTCGGCACTGAAGCTTTCTTT
. TRBJ2-1 TRBV11-1 . CASSLAQGTYNEQFF TGTGCCAGCAGCTTAGCACAGGGTACCTACAATGAGCAGTTCTTC
. TRBJ2-5 TRBV6-5 . CASSPQIGRGETQYF TGTGCCAGCAGTCCGCAGATAGGGAGGGGGGAGACCCAGTACTTC
. TRBJ1-1 TRBV19 . CASSLTSGTEAFF TGTGCCAGTAGTTTGACCTCGGGAACTGAAGCTTTCTTT
. TRBJ2-4 TRBV14 . CASSPKQGGENIQYF TGTGCCAGCAGCCCGAAACAGGGGGGGGAAAACATTCAGTACTTC
. TRBJ1-4 TRBV18 . CASSLLPGPDPGELFF TGTGCCAGCTCACTTCTCCCGGGACCCGACCCAGGGGAACTGTTTTTT
. TRBJ2-7 TRBV9 . CASSLRDEAYEQYF TGTGCCAGCAGCTTGCGGGACGAGGCCTACGAGCAGTACTTC
. TRBJ2-2 TRBV21-1 few CASSLKGLPSTGELFF TGTGCCAGCAGCCTTAAGGGACTCCCCAGCACCGGGGAGCTGTTTTTT
TRBD1 TRBJ1-3 TRBV15 . CATSRTGDGGNTIYF TGTGCCACCAGCAGGACAGGGGACGGTGGAAACACCATATATTTT
TRBD1 TRBJ1-1 TRBV18 . CASSQQGGNTEAFF TGTGCCAGCTCACAACAGGGGGGGAACACTGAAGCTTTCTTT
TRBD2 TRBJ2-1 TRBV24-1 many CATSDPSASGNDEQFF TGTGCCACCAGTGACCCCTCGGCTAGCGGGAACGATGAGCAGTTCTTC
TRBD1 TRBJ2-1 TRBV24-1 . CATSETGQGISNEQFF TGTGCCACCAGTGAAACCGGACAGGGGATATCCAATGAGCAGTTCTTC
. TRBJ2-5 TRBV5-1 . CASSFEGNPDYF TGCGCCAGCAGCTTTGAGGGGAATCCAGACTACTTC
. TRBJ1-1 TRBV29-1 . CSVGGQASEAFF TGCAGCGTTGGGGGGCAGGCGTCTGAAGCTTTCTTT
. TRBJ2-4 TRBV5-6 . CASSRRGIGTKNIQYF TGTGCCAGCAGCCGGAGGGGGATCGGAACCAAAAACATTCAGTACTTC
. TRBJ1-2 TRBV6-5 . CASSYFLEGNYGYTF TGTGCCAGCAGTTACTTCTTGGAAGGGAACTATGGCTACACCTTC
TRBD1 TRBJ2-3 TRBV5-1 . CASSRDRRTDTQYF TGCGCCAGCAGCCGGGACAGGCGCACAGATACGCAGTATTTT
. TRBJ2-5 TRBV3-1/TRBV3-2 . CASSHTGYKTQYF TGTGCCAGCAGCCACACAGGGTACAAGACCCAGTACTTC
. TRBJ2-1 TRBV5-5 . CASSLGSSYNEQFF TGTGCCAGCAGTCTAGGGAGCTCCTACAATGAGCAGTTCTTC
. TRBJ1-5 TRBV29-1 . CSVGGTNQPQHF TGCAGCGTTGGGGGGACCAATCAGCCCCAGCATTTT
. TRBJ2-7 TRBV6-6 few CASSPLAAGAYEQYF TGTGCCAGCAGTCCCCTGGCGGCAGGCGCCTACGAGCAGTACTTC
TRBD1 TRBJ1-5 TRBV19 . CASRGGQGSYQPQHF TGTGCCAGTAGGGGGGGACAGGGGAGTTATCAGCCCCAGCATTTT
. TRBJ2-6 TRBV30 . CASRSGANVLTF TGTGCTTCCCGATCTGGGGCCAACGTCCTGACTTTC
. TRBJ1-1 TRBV4-1 . CASSQDDGQPALRAFF TGCGCCAGCAGCCAAGATGATGGGCAGCCTGCCCTGAGGGCTTTCTTT
TRBD1 TRBJ2-7 TRBV7-2 . CASSPRQGAGEQYF TGTGCCAGCAGCCCGAGGCAGGGGGCGGGAGAGCAGTACTTC
. TRBJ2-7 TRBV7-2 . CASSLEGTGNYEQYF TGTGCCAGCAGCTTAGAAGGGACTGGAAACTACGAGCAGTACTTC
. TRBJ2-1 TRBV3-1/TRBV3-2 . CASSQTHENGQFF TGTGCCAGCAGCCAAACCCACGAGAATGGTCAGTTCTTC
. TRBJ1-6 TRBV3-1/TRBV3-2 . CASSPPSTQGFNSPLHF TGTGCCAGCAGCCCCCCGTCCACCCAGGGGTTCAATTCACCCCTCCACTTT
. TRBJ1-2 TRBV20-1 few CSTSVANYGYTF TGCAGTACGAGTGTGGCTAACTATGGCTACACCTTC
TRBD1 TRBJ1-5 TRBV6-2/TRBV6-3 . CASSSTGGSNQPQHF TGTGCCAGCAGTTCGACAGGGGGCAGCAATCAGCCCCAGCATTTT
. TRBJ1-1 TRBV28 . CASSSTGTEAFF TGTGCCAGCAGCTCTACGGGGACTGAAGCTTTCTTT
TRBD2 TRBJ2-7 TRBV24-1 . CATSVLAGGLVEQYF TGTGCCACCAGTGTACTAGCGGGAGGGCTGGTCGAGCAGTACTTC
TRBD1 TRBJ1-5 TRBV6-2/TRBV6-3 . CASSYGKTGGNQPQHF TGTGCCAGCAGTTACGGAAAGACAGGGGGCAATCAGCCCCAGCATTTT